The 21 T cell receptor beta chains in this list originate from one sample, sequenced in a study of CD8 T cells in Susac syndrome. Random-hexamer reverse transcription was applied to about 0.45 to 1 ug RNA. Each CDR3 protein gets one entry after TCRdb re-called the immunoSEQ multiplex PCR reads with MiXCR. Of about 130,000 distinct CDR3 sequences listed, around 75% were seen once; the top ten hold around 0.51%. Sequenced: CD8+ T cells from PBMCs. The receptors stem from a human donor with multiple sclerosis.

The chain carries TRBV7-2 and TRBJ2-1, with TRBD2 matching over 11 bases. This CDR3 has 16 residues. V was clipped by 2 bases and J by 8 bases; unmatched bases: 8. Germline loops: CDR1 SGHTA, CDR2 FQGNSA. CDR3 sequence reads: CASSLQLAGVGDEQFF. For the CDR3, the DNA is TGTGCCAGCAGCTTACAACTAGCGGGAGTCGGGGATGAGCAGTTCTTC.

This clonotype was recorded only once. The chain has TRBV7-8 and TRBJ1-1; D possibly corresponds to TRBD1 (6 bases). V lost 2 bases and J lost 1, with 11 bases in between. The CDR3 has 15 residues. Germline V lookup: CDR1 SGHVS, CDR2 FQNEAQ. The CDR3, as DNA: TGTGCCAGCAGCTTAAGTCGGGGGGCGAACACTGAAGCTTTCTTT. Amino acid sequence: CASSLSRGANTEAFF. Full variable domain (remainder filled in from reference TRBV7-8 and TRBJ1-1): GAGVSQSPRYKVAKRGQDVALRCDPISGHVSLFWYQQALGQGPEFLTYFQNEAQLDKSGLPSDRFFAERPEGSVSTLKIQRTQQEDSAVYLCASSLSRGANTEAFFGQGTRLTVV.

The chain joins TRBV19 to TRBJ2-7; D might be TRBD1 (6 bases). CDR3 length equals 15 residues. V was shortened by 1 base and J by 3 bases, with 13 bases between the two germline ends. CDR1 LNHDA and CDR2 SQIVND come from the germline V gene (reference sequence). The CDR3 sequence is CASSIATGYFYEQYF. As DNA, the CDR3 is TGTGCCAGTAGTATAGCTACAGGGTACTTCTACGAGCAGTACTTC.

The chain combines TRBV13 with TRBJ2-2; D gene ambiguous. The CDR3 has 19 amino acids. Germline V gives CDR1 PRHDT, CDR2 FYEKMQ (reference sequence). Trimming left V 4 bases short and J 6 bases short, with 27 bases between. CDR3 coding DNA: TGTGCCAGCAGCTCCCCAAGGTCCCGGGCGACTGAAACCGCCGGGGAGCTGTTTTTT. Protein: CASSSPRSRATETAGELFF.

The chain uses TRBV6-1 and TRBJ1-3; no clear D gene. The CDR3 is 14 amino acids. The V gene lost 6 bases and the J gene lost 3 bases, with 12 bases spanning the gap. Germline CDR1 and CDR2: MNHNS and SASEGT. The CDR3 DNA reads as TGTGCCAGCAGATGGGGATTTCGTGGAAACACCATATATTTT. Its translation: CASRWGFRGNTIYF.

Written as DNA, the CDR3 is TGTGCCAGCAAGTGGGACAGGGGCCAAGACGAGCAGTACTTC. Protein: CASKWDRGQDEQYF. This chain links TRBV7-4 with TRBJ2-7, with TRBD1 identical over 10 bases. Trimming cost V 7 bases and J 5 bases; bases outside gene matches: 8. The CDR3 extends over 14 amino acids. Germline values: CDR1 SGHVT, CDR2 SQSDAQ.

This clonotype was seen a single time. In DNA form, the CDR3 reads TGTGCCAGCAGCCCACCCACGGGCGTGCACTATGGCTACACCTTC. It translates to CASSPPTGVHYGYTF. The rearrangement links TRBV7-9 to TRBJ1-2; no firm D call. Germline V gene lookup returns CDR1 SEHNR and CDR2 FQNEAQ (reference sequence). The CDR3 spans 15 residues. V was clipped by 5 bases and J by 3 bases, with 16 bases between them.

This clonotype was counted only a few times. The rearrangement joins TRBV7-6 to TRBJ2-3; D not certain. The V end lost 1 base, the J end lost 2 bases, and 1 base lay between the germline ends. Per germline, CDR1 SGHVS and CDR2 FNYEAQ. The CDR3 consists of 12 residues. The CDR3: CASSLDTDTQYF. CDR3 sequence (DNA): TGTGCCAGCAGCTTAGACACAGATACGCAGTATTTT.

The chain is built from TRBV29-1 and TRBJ2-1, with 7 bases that match TRBD2. Losses at the gene ends were 1 base for V and 4 bases for J; bases not matched to a gene: 7. Germline V lookup: CDR1 SQVTM, CDR2 ANQGSEA. This CDR3 contains 15 residues. The CDR3 coding sequence is TGCAGCGTTGAAGGACTAGCACACCGTTACAATGAGCAGTTCTTC. Its protein is CSVEGLAHRYNEQFF.

V and J are TRBV11-1 and TRBJ2-1; possibly TRBD2 for D (6 bases). V gave up 5 bases and J gave up 5 bases, with 34 bases separating them. Germline V lookup: CDR1 SGHAT, CDR2 FQDESV (reference sequence). This CDR3 contains 21 residues. CDR3 amino acids: CASSKPPKTSRGITGHNEQFF. CDR3 nucleotide sequence: TGTGCCAGCAGCAAGCCTCCCAAGACTAGTAGAGGCATTACGGGTCACAATGAGCAGTTCTTC.

The V call is TRBV28, the J call TRBJ1-5; D is perhaps TRBD1 (6 bases). Germline CDR1 is MDHEN and CDR2 is SYDVKM. The CDR3 consists of 13 residues. V lost 2 bases and J 8 bases, leaving 10 bases between the germline ends. The CDR3 nucleotides are TGTGCCAGCAGTTTACAGGGGCGGGAGCCCCAGCATTTT. Amino acid sequence: CASSLQGREPQHF.

The rearrangement links TRBV27 to TRBJ1-1, with a weak D call TRBD1 (5 bases). V was cut by 7 bases and J by 4 bases, with 13 bases left in between. Germline CDR1 is MNHEY and CDR2 is SMNVEV (reference sequence). This CDR3 region has 13 residues. The chain's CDR3 is CASNQGPLTEAFF. CDR3 nucleotides: TGTGCCAGCAATCAGGGCCCTCTCACTGAAGCTTTCTTT.

This clonotype was counted a few times. The rearrangement joins TRBV5-4 to TRBJ1-2; a weak D match, TRBD1 (6 bases). This CDR3 is built from 14 residues. The V end was cut by 6 bases, the J end by 8 bases, with 20 bases between. Germline V lookup: CDR1 SGHNT, CDR2 YYREEE (reference sequence). The DNA of the CDR3 is TGTGCCAGCAACCGTTTTGGGGGCGCTACCGGCTACACCTTC. Translating gives CASNRFGGATGYTF.

DNA of the CDR3: TGTGCCAGCAGCTTAGCCGGGGGAGGGGGCCAGGAGACCCAGTACTTC. Translated, it gives CASSLAGGGGQETQYF. V and J are TRBV7-6 and TRBJ2-5; TRBD1 or TRBD2 may be the D gene (7 bases each). V was shortened by 0 bases and J by 5 bases, with 16 bases between the two germline ends. The CDR3 runs 16 residues. Per germline, CDR1 SGHVS and CDR2 FNYEAQ.

This chain connects TRBV29-1 to TRBJ2-1, with D unclear. This CDR3 contains 12 residues. Trimming took 5 bases from V and 1 from J, leaving 6 bases between them. Germline loops: CDR1 SQVTM, CDR2 ANQGSEA. DNA of the CDR3: TGCAGCGTTTGGGATTCCTACAATGAGCAGTTCTTC. It codes for CSVWDSYNEQFF.

CDR3 residues: CASSPRAWELFF. CDR3 nucleotides: TGTGCCAGCAGCCCTCGTGCCTGGGAGCTGTTTTTT. V usage is TRBV7-9 and J usage is TRBJ2-2; D unclear. V was shortened by 5 bases and J by 9 bases, with 10 bases between the two germline ends. Looked up from germline, CDR1 is SEHNR and CDR2 is FQNEAQ (reference sequence). The CDR3 has 12 residues.

This clonotype is a singleton in its sample. The chain employs TRBV7-8 and TRBJ2-4; D possibly uses TRBD1 or TRBD2 (7 bases each). The V and J ends lost 8 bases and 8 bases respectively, with 16 bases between them. The CDR3 length is 13 residues. CDR1 and CDR2 (germline): SGHVS, FQNEAQ. CDR3 nucleotide sequence: TGTGCCAGCGCTCAGGGGGGGGTGGACATTCAGTACTTC. Amino acid sequence: CASAQGGVDIQYF.

The chain carries TRBV6-5 and TRBJ2-7; D is perhaps TRBD1 or TRBD2 (5 bases each). Trimming took off 5 bases at V and 6 bases at J, with 11 bases between the two ends. Germline V gene sequence: CDR1 MNHEY, CDR2 SVGAGI. The CDR3 contains 12 residues. The CDR3 sequence: CASSPTGGEQYV. Here the CDR3 DNA reads TGTGCCAGCAGTCCTACAGGAGGCGAGCAGTACGTC.

The J gene is TRBJ1-2, the V gene TRBV6-2 or TRBV6-3, with D possibly TRBD1 on 5 matching bases. Trimming removed 4 bases at V and 4 bases at J, with 16 bases between. Germline V gives CDR1 MNHEY, CDR2 SVGEGT. CDR3 length: 15 amino acids. CDR3 region: CASSSGTVDFYGYTF. CDR3 DNA sequence: TGTGCCAGCAGTTCCGGGACGGTTGACTTCTATGGCTACACCTTC.

V usage is TRBV13 and J usage is TRBJ2-3; 9 bases match TRBD1. V was clipped by 3 bases and J by 2 bases; unmatched bases: 9. The CDR3 consists of 17 residues. Germline CDR1 and CDR2: PRHDT and FYEKMQ (reference sequence). The CDR3 sequence: CASSFPGTGYFTDTQYF. CDR3 nucleotide sequence: TGTGCCAGCAGCTTCCCCGGGACAGGGTACTTCACAGATACGCAGTATTTT.

The chain carries TRBV5-6 and TRBJ2-3, with D possibly matching TRBD1 (6 bases). Germline lookup yields CDR1 SGHDT and CDR2 YYEEEE. Trimming pared 6 bases from V and 5 bases from J, leaving 10 bases between. This CDR3 spans 12 amino acids. CDR3 DNA sequence: TGTGCCAGCAAGGGGGTTAGAGATACGCAGTATTTT. Amino acids: CASKGVRDTQYF.